The 13 T cell receptor beta chains given below trace back to one sample, sequenced in a study of blood T cell repertoires in COVID-19. The protocol was immunoSEQ multiplex PCR, while the TCRdb copy is restricted to in-frame clones and leaves out a portion. The sample lists approximately 130,000 clones, approximately 88% occurring once. Sequencing used peripheral blood. The receptors were sampled from a man aged 45 to 65 with acute or convalescent COVID-19.

The chain links TRBV7-8 to TRBJ2-1, with 12 nucleotides matching TRBD2. This CDR3 spans 17 amino acids. Germline V gene data show CDR1 as SGHVS and CDR2 as FQNEAQ. J was trimmed by 2 bases and V by 6 bases; bases with no gene match: 8. CDR3 loop: CASSPGLAGFTYNEQFF. For the CDR3, the DNA is TGTGCCAGCAGTCCAGGACTAGCGGGATTCACCTACAATGAGCAGTTCTTC.

This clone was seen more than once but under ten times. This chain connects TRBV9 to TRBJ1-1; perhaps TRBD1 as D (5 bases). The CDR3 totals 14 residues. The V end lost 0 bases, the J end lost 4 bases, and 10 bases lay between the germline ends. Germline V gene data show CDR1 as SGDLS and CDR2 as YYNGEE. CDR3 bases: TGTGCCAGCAGCGTAGATCCCGGGGGCACTGAAGCTTTCTTT. Encoded protein: CASSVDPGGTEAFF.

This chain connects TRBV6-5 to TRBJ2-1, with TRBD1 identical over 8 bases. Per the germline V gene, CDR1 is MNHEY and CDR2 is SVGAGI. This CDR3 is 15 amino acids long. V trimming: 4 bases; J trimming: 6 bases; junction bases outside the gene matches: 8. CDR3 sequence: CASSSRQGNGNEQFF. The CDR3 DNA reads as TGTGCCAGCAGTTCCCGACAGGGGAATGGCAATGAGCAGTTCTTC.

This clone was detected only once. The V call is TRBV18, the J call TRBJ2-3, with TRBD1 matching 9 bases. Trimming at V came to 4 bases and at J to 4 bases, leaving 6 bases not matched to a gene. The CDR3 loop spans 15 amino acids. Germline CDR1 is KGHSH and CDR2 is LQKENI. The CDR3 spells CASSLQGAAADTQYF. The CDR3 DNA reads as TGTGCCAGCTCACTACAGGGGGCTGCAGCAGATACGCAGTATTTT.

Only one count was recorded for this clone. The chain is built from TRBV7-9 and TRBJ2-1; TRBD2 agrees at 13 bases. Trimming removed 3 bases from V and 2 bases from J; junction bases left unmatched: 7. This CDR3 spans 18 amino acids. The germline gives CDR1 SEHNR, CDR2 FQNEAQ (reference sequence). CDR3 residues: CASSLPTSGRRTYNEQFF. In DNA, the CDR3 is TGTGCCAGCAGCTTGCCGACTAGCGGGAGGAGGACCTACAATGAGCAGTTCTTC.

The chain combines TRBV6-5 with TRBJ1-1, with no clear D. CDR1 MNHEY and CDR2 SVGAGI come from the germline V gene. V gave up 0 bases and J gave up 4 bases, with 12 bases separating them. CDR3 length: 15 residues. CDR3 region: CASSYSSVGGTEAFF. DNA of the CDR3: TGTGCCAGCAGTTACTCTTCCGTGGGAGGCACTGAAGCTTTCTTT.

The chain carries TRBV12-3 or TRBV12-4 and TRBJ2-3; D remains ambiguous. The CDR3 is 13 amino acids. The germline V and J ends were trimmed by 2 bases and 4 bases, with 7 bases remaining between them. In nucleotides, the CDR3 is TGTGCCAGCAGTTTATTCGCGGCAGATACGCAGTATTTT. Translated, it gives CASSLFAADTQYF.

The chain links TRBV27 to TRBJ1-1; 7 nucleotides match TRBD1. The ends lost 5 bases at V and 1 base at J; junction bases unmatched: 4. CDR1 and CDR2 from the germline V gene are MNHEY and SMNVEV (reference sequence). There are 14 residues in the CDR3. The CDR3 region has the DNA TGTGCCAGCAGTCCGGGACAGCCGAACACTGAAGCTTTCTTT. Translated, it gives CASSPGQPNTEAFF.

This clone showed up just a few times. This chain uses TRBV24-1 with TRBJ1-2, with 7 bases fitting TRBD1. Germline values: CDR1 KGHDR, CDR2 SFDVKD. CDR3 length equals 14 residues. The junction had 9 bases not matched to a gene; V was cut back by 4 bases and J by 8 bases. As DNA, the CDR3 is TGTGCCACCAGTGAACCTGACAGGGTGCGAGGCTACACCTTC. Its translation: CATSEPDRVRGYTF.

The chain combines TRBV5-1 with TRBJ2-1; maybe TRBD2 (6 bases). The germline CDR1 and CDR2 sequences are SGHRS and YFSETQ. CDR3 length: 15 residues. Trimming cost V 4 bases and J 0 bases, with 11 bases left between them. Written as DNA, the CDR3 is TGCGCCAGCAGCAGCGAGGGAGGCTCCTACAATGAGCAGTTCTTC. This encodes CASSSEGGSYNEQFF. Looking up the rest from reference TRBV5-1 and TRBJ2-1 gives the full variable domain: KAGVTQTPRYLIKTRGQQVTLSCSPISGHRSVSWYQQTPGQGLQFLFEYFSETQRNKGNFPGRFSGRQFSNSRSEMNVSTLELGDSALYLCASSSEGGSYNEQFFGPGTRLTVL.

The chain links TRBV2 to TRBJ1-2; TRBD1 matches at 8 bases. With 6 bases clipped from V and 6 bases from J, the junction kept 12 bases outside the gene matches. This CDR3 is built from 15 residues. Germline values: CDR1 SNHLY, CDR2 FYNNEI. CDR3 residues: CASSPFQGAANGYTF. The CDR3 DNA sequence: TGTGCCAGCAGCCCCTTTCAGGGGGCGGCAAATGGCTACACCTTC.

This clone was counted a few times. The chain employs TRBV2 and TRBJ1-2; D may be TRBD1 (6 bases). This CDR3 region has 14 residues. Germline CDR1 reads SNHLY; CDR2 reads FYNNEI. V was cut by 5 bases and J by 4 bases, with 14 bases left in between. Written as DNA, the CDR3 is TGTGCCAGCAGTTACGGACAGATCCCCTATGGCTACACCTTC. Its translation: CASSYGQIPYGYTF.

The rearrangement links TRBV6-5 to TRBJ2-1; 7 bases map to TRBD2. V gave up 0 bases and J gave up 2 bases; unmatched junction bases: 4. Germline CDR1 is MNHEY and CDR2 is SVGAGI. There are 16 residues in the CDR3. The CDR3 loop reads CASSYSRDYTYNEQFF. As DNA, the CDR3 is TGTGCCAGCAGTTACTCGAGGGACTACACCTACAATGAGCAGTTCTTC.